This TCR beta chain was documented in a study of beta chain features in type 1 diabetes. Findings and caveats of the study: In the patient group, naive, central memory and Treg TCRB repertoires seemed more alike than in the healthy donor group. Sequencing used cDNA, and cells with high TCR expression could therefore be over-represented. Shorter TCRB CDR3s, moderately but significantly so, marked every one of the four CD4+ subsets in Type 1 diabetes patients. There was no resolution here of whether HLA type influences TCRB rearrangement.

To note about this clone: The antigen is undetermined.

The CDR3 length is 16 residues. Trimming shortened V by 1 base and J by 2 bases, and 14 bases separated the two germline ends. Germline lookup yields CDR1 SSHAT and CDR2 FNYEAQ (reference sequence). Expressed TCRB transcripts were sequenced after all isolated RNA was converted to cDNA. The assay was immunoSEQ multiplex PCR, and TCRdb's table has in-frame clones only and misses some. The data hold 200,000 to 250,000 clones, with roughly 30% observed a single time. The chain employs TRBV7-7 and TRBJ2-5, with no clear D. The receptor comes from a man younger than 40 in good health. Specimen: central memory CD4+ T cells from blood. CDR3 DNA sequence: TGTGCCAGCAGCTTAGGGAACCAAGGCACGCAAGAGACCCAGTACTTC. Its protein is CASSLGNQGTQETQYF.